The rows below give T cell receptor beta chains drawn from one sample of a study of response to subunit inactivated influenza vaccine. MiXCR was run by TCRdb on the RT-PCR reads, yielding one entry per CDR3 protein. The sample has about 570,000 distinct CDR3 sequences; approximately 11% are singletons. These data were also reused for a study on T cells expressing NK-cell markers.

The sequenced sample was PBMCs from blood, obtained on the day of vaccination. The source is a man in his fifties who received an inactivated influenza vaccine. CDR3s include the opening cysteine and the closing phenylalanine or tryptophan. A D gene is named only where the DNA matches it firmly. Where a row states a size, it is once, few, many or the class of an expanded clone; other rows omit it.

cdr3_nt: TGTGCCAGCATCCACGCGAGAACCGGGGAGCTGTTTTTT; cdr3_aa: CASIHARTGELFF; cdr3_length: 13; d_call: .; j_call: TRBJ2-2; v_call: TRBV12-3/TRBV12-4; clone_size: many
cdr3_nt: TGCGCCAGCAGCCAAGCACAGGGGTGGGGAGAAAAACTGTTTTTT; cdr3_aa: CASSQAQGWGEKLFF; cdr3_length: 15; d_call: TRBD1; j_call: TRBJ1-4; v_call: TRBV4-3; clone_size: .
cdr3_nt: TGTGCCAGCAGTCGGGAACAGGGGGCCGGATTCTACAATGAGCAGTTCTTC; cdr3_aa: CASSREQGAGFYNEQFF; cdr3_length: 17; d_call: TRBD1; j_call: TRBJ2-1; v_call: TRBV7-6; clone_size: many
cdr3_nt: TGTGCCAGCAGCCACCGGGACACAGAGCAGTACTTC; cdr3_aa: CASSHRDTEQYF; cdr3_length: 12; d_call: .; j_call: TRBJ2-7; v_call: TRBV7-6; clone_size: few
cdr3_nt: TGTGCCTGGAGCTTCGGGGGGCCCAATGAAAAACTGTTTTTT; cdr3_aa: CAWSFGGPNEKLFF; cdr3_length: 14; d_call: .; j_call: TRBJ1-4; v_call: TRBV30; clone_size: .
cdr3_nt: TGCAGCGTCCTCACACCTAGCTCCTACGAGCAGTACTTC; cdr3_aa: CSVLTPSSYEQYF; cdr3_length: 13; d_call: .; j_call: TRBJ2-7; v_call: TRBV29-1; clone_size: few
cdr3_nt: TGTGCCAGCAGCCAAGGACCCCGGGGTGAAAAACTGTTTTTT; cdr3_aa: CASSQGPRGEKLFF; cdr3_length: 14; d_call: .; j_call: TRBJ1-4; v_call: TRBV4-2; clone_size: few
cdr3_nt: TGTGCCAGCAGTATCGGTAGCAATCAGCCCCAGCATTTT; cdr3_aa: CASSIGSNQPQHF; cdr3_length: 13; d_call: .; j_call: TRBJ1-5; v_call: TRBV28; clone_size: many
cdr3_nt: TGTGCCAGCAGCTTGGGAAGGGAGACAGGGGAGTATTTT; cdr3_aa: CASSLGRETGEYF; cdr3_length: 13; d_call: TRBD1; j_call: TRBJ2-3; v_call: TRBV7-2; clone_size: .
cdr3_nt: TGTGCCAGCAGTACAGGGACGGGACGGGAGACCCAGTACTTC; cdr3_aa: CASSTGTGRETQYF; cdr3_length: 14; d_call: .; j_call: TRBJ2-5; v_call: TRBV5-6; clone_size: few
cdr3_nt: TGTGCCAGCAGCCGCGATCCAGATACGCAGTATTTT; cdr3_aa: CASSRDPDTQYF; cdr3_length: 12; d_call: .; j_call: TRBJ2-3; v_call: TRBV7-9; clone_size: .
cdr3_nt: TGTGCCAGCAGTACACACTGGACAGGGGACTACGAGCAGTACTTC; cdr3_aa: CASSTHWTGDYEQYF; cdr3_length: 15; d_call: TRBD1; j_call: TRBJ2-7; v_call: TRBV12-3/TRBV12-4; clone_size: .
cdr3_nt: TGTGCCAGCAGTTACCGCCGGGACAGCAACTACGAGCAGTACTTC; cdr3_aa: CASSYRRDSNYEQYF; cdr3_length: 15; d_call: TRBD1; j_call: TRBJ2-7; v_call: TRBV6-5; clone_size: few
cdr3_nt: TGTGCCAGCAGCTTGTTGGCTAGTTTGGATGAGCAGTTCTTC; cdr3_aa: CASSLLASLDEQFF; cdr3_length: 14; d_call: .; j_call: TRBJ2-1; v_call: TRBV5-6; clone_size: .
cdr3_nt: TGTGCCAGCTCACTAACCGGGACAGACTACGAGCAGTACTTC; cdr3_aa: CASSLTGTDYEQYF; cdr3_length: 14; d_call: TRBD1; j_call: TRBJ2-7; v_call: TRBV18; clone_size: few
cdr3_nt: TGTGCCAGCTCACCAGGCGGGGGTTGGCTCACTGAAGCTTTCTTT; cdr3_aa: CASSPGGGWLTEAFF; cdr3_length: 15; d_call: .; j_call: TRBJ1-1; v_call: TRBV18; clone_size: few
cdr3_nt: TGTGCCAGCAGCCAAACGGGCACTGAAGCTTTCTTT; cdr3_aa: CASSQTGTEAFF; cdr3_length: 12; d_call: .; j_call: TRBJ1-1; v_call: TRBV3-1; clone_size: .
cdr3_nt: TGTGCCAGCAGCCTTATAGCGGGAGCGGCGGAGACCCAGTACTTC; cdr3_aa: CASSLIAGAAETQYF; cdr3_length: 15; d_call: TRBD2; j_call: TRBJ2-5; v_call: TRBV27; clone_size: few
cdr3_nt: TGTGCCAGCAGCAAAAGGGAACAACTGTTTTTT; cdr3_aa: CASSKREQLFF; cdr3_length: 11; d_call: .; j_call: TRBJ1-4; v_call: TRBV12-3/TRBV12-4; clone_size: .
cdr3_nt: TGTGCCAGCACCCATTACAGGGGAGGTCAGCCCCAGCATTTT; cdr3_aa: CASTHYRGGQPQHF; cdr3_length: 14; d_call: TRBD1; j_call: TRBJ1-5; v_call: TRBV6-2/TRBV6-3; clone_size: few
cdr3_nt: TGTGCCAGCAGCCCGACAGGGGTTCGCACAGATACGCAGTATTTT; cdr3_aa: CASSPTGVRTDTQYF; cdr3_length: 15; d_call: TRBD1; j_call: TRBJ2-3; v_call: TRBV3-1; clone_size: few
cdr3_nt: TGTGCCAGCAGCTTGCGACCGAGTTTCTCTGGAAACACCATATATTTT; cdr3_aa: CASSLRPSFSGNTIYF; cdr3_length: 16; d_call: .; j_call: TRBJ1-3; v_call: TRBV6-1; clone_size: .
cdr3_nt: TGTGCCAGCAGAGCTAGGACGGGAAATGAGCAGTTCTTC; cdr3_aa: CASRARTGNEQFF; cdr3_length: 13; d_call: .; j_call: TRBJ2-1; v_call: TRBV2; clone_size: .
cdr3_nt: TGTGCCAGCAGTTCCCGAGGGGGGGGTAGCACAGATACGCAGTATTTT; cdr3_aa: CASSSRGGGSTDTQYF; cdr3_length: 16; d_call: .; j_call: TRBJ2-3; v_call: TRBV12-3/TRBV12-4; clone_size: few
cdr3_nt: TGTGCCAGCAGCCAAGAGGGGACGGCGAACACAGATACGCAGTATTTT; cdr3_aa: CASSQEGTANTDTQYF; cdr3_length: 16; d_call: .; j_call: TRBJ2-3; v_call: TRBV14; clone_size: many
cdr3_nt: TGTGCCAGCAGCGGCACTCTGAAGGAGCAGTACTTC; cdr3_aa: CASSGTLKEQYF; cdr3_length: 12; d_call: .; j_call: TRBJ2-7; v_call: TRBV9; clone_size: .
cdr3_nt: TGTGCCAGCAGCTTTTCCCGGCAGGGGCGCACAGATACGCAGTATTTT; cdr3_aa: CASSFSRQGRTDTQYF; cdr3_length: 16; d_call: .; j_call: TRBJ2-3; v_call: TRBV11-2; clone_size: few
cdr3_nt: TGCAGTGCTAGTCCTACCTCCTCCTACGAGCAGTACTTC; cdr3_aa: CSASPTSSYEQYF; cdr3_length: 13; d_call: .; j_call: TRBJ2-7; v_call: TRBV20-1; clone_size: many
cdr3_nt: TGTGCCAGCTCACCACCGTCGTGGAACATTCAGTACTTC; cdr3_aa: CASSPPSWNIQYF; cdr3_length: 13; d_call: .; j_call: TRBJ2-4; v_call: TRBV18; clone_size: few
cdr3_nt: TGCGCCAGCAGCTTGGTCGGTAGCGGGGACCTCGGGGAGCAGTACTTC; cdr3_aa: CASSLVGSGDLGEQYF; cdr3_length: 16; d_call: TRBD2; j_call: TRBJ2-7; v_call: TRBV5-1; clone_size: few
cdr3_nt: TGTGCCAGCAGTGATTCGGGCTATGGCTACACCTTC; cdr3_aa: CASSDSGYGYTF; cdr3_length: 12; d_call: .; j_call: TRBJ1-2; v_call: TRBV12-3/TRBV12-4; clone_size: many
cdr3_nt: TGCAGCGTGACAGGGGGCACCGGGGAGCTGTTTTTT; cdr3_aa: CSVTGGTGELFF; cdr3_length: 12; d_call: TRBD1; j_call: TRBJ2-2; v_call: TRBV29-1; clone_size: few
cdr3_nt: TGTGCCAGTTCGGACAGGAGCTATCAGCCCCAGCATTTT; cdr3_aa: CASSDRSYQPQHF; cdr3_length: 13; d_call: TRBD1; j_call: TRBJ1-5; v_call: TRBV6-2/TRBV6-3; clone_size: few
cdr3_nt: TGTGCCACCGAGGCCCGCAGGGTTGCTTTCTTT; cdr3_aa: CATEARRVAFF; cdr3_length: 11; d_call: .; j_call: TRBJ1-1; v_call: TRBV3-1; clone_size: .
cdr3_nt: TGTGCCTGGCGCGGGGGGACAGAGATTTCACCCCTCCACTTT; cdr3_aa: CAWRGGTEISPLHF; cdr3_length: 14; d_call: TRBD1; j_call: TRBJ1-6; v_call: TRBV30; clone_size: few
cdr3_nt: TGCAGTGCTAGTAGGGGCGGCAATCAGCCCCAGCATTTT; cdr3_aa: CSASRGGNQPQHF; cdr3_length: 13; d_call: .; j_call: TRBJ1-5; v_call: TRBV20-1; clone_size: many
cdr3_nt: TGTGCCAGCAGACGCCTAGGGGGGGAGACCCAGTACTTC; cdr3_aa: CASRRLGGETQYF; cdr3_length: 13; d_call: .; j_call: TRBJ2-5; v_call: TRBV6-1; clone_size: .
cdr3_nt: TGTGCCAGCAGTTTAAGGCGGAGCTACACTGAAGCTTTCTTT; cdr3_aa: CASSLRRSYTEAFF; cdr3_length: 14; d_call: .; j_call: TRBJ1-1; v_call: TRBV12-3/TRBV12-4; clone_size: .
cdr3_nt: TGTGCCAGCAGCCTCGCACCTGCTGGCACAGATACGCAGTATTTT; cdr3_aa: CASSLAPAGTDTQYF; cdr3_length: 15; d_call: .; j_call: TRBJ2-3; v_call: TRBV7-2; clone_size: .